The 26 T cell receptor beta chains in this list originate from one sample, sequenced in a study of OX40 agonist ivuxolimab in advanced cancers. Profiled with immunoSEQ multiplex PCR; TCRdb holds only in-frame clones, not every one. Of roughly 70,000 clones in the sample, 91% were seen once. The starting material was CD4+ or CD8+ T cells sorted from blood, obtained in a trial of the OX40 agonist ivuxolimab. These receptor sequences come from an adult with an advanced solid tumor such as melanoma, head and neck, liver or kidney cancer.

The chain's CDR3 is CASSLVLAGPMKYNEQFF. For the CDR3, the DNA is TGTGCCAGCAGTTTGGTACTAGCGGGACCGATGAAGTACAATGAGCAGTTCTTC. The genes are TRBV7-9 and TRBJ2-1; TRBD2 aligns across 10 bases. Germline V gene lookup returns CDR1 SEHNR and CDR2 FQNEAQ (reference sequence). The CDR3 runs 18 residues. J gave up 4 bases and V 6 bases, and 15 bases lay outside the gene matches. Based on the CDR3 plus reference TRBV7-9 and TRBJ2-1, the full variable domain is DTGVSQNPRHKITKRGQNVTFRCDPISEHNRLYWYRQTLGQGPEFLTYFQNEAQLEKSRLLSDRFSAERPKGSFSTLEIQRTEQGDSAMYLCASSLVLAGPMKYNEQFFGPGTRLTVL.

The chain combines TRBV7-6 with TRBJ2-7, with 9 positions matching TRBD2. Per germline, CDR1 SGHVS and CDR2 FNYEAQ. This CDR3 comprises 15 residues. The V and J ends lost 4 bases and 0 bases, in that order; junction bases with no gene match: 4. The CDR3, as DNA: TGTGCCAGCAGCTCAAATAGCGGGGGCTCCTACGAGCAGTACTTC. Translated, it gives CASSSNSGGSYEQYF.

V is TRBV28 and J is TRBJ1-1; maybe TRBD1 (5 bases). The CDR3 sequence is 11 residues long. Germline CDR1 reads MDHEN; CDR2 reads SYDVKM. Deletions cut 6 bases from V and 6 bases from J, with 8 bases between. The CDR3 sequence: CASRGVPEAFF. The CDR3 DNA sequence: TGTGCCAGCAGGGGGGTGCCTGAAGCTTTCTTT.

The chain is built from TRBV2 and TRBJ1-6; no clear D. V was cut by 10 bases and J by 8 bases, with 12 bases left in between. CDR3 length: 12 amino acids. Looked up from germline, CDR1 is SNHLY and CDR2 is FYNNEI. The CDR3 DNA is TGTGCCACAACGCGGGATGATTCACCCCTCCACTTT. It codes for CATTRDDSPLHF. The full variable domain, completed using reference TRBV2 and TRBJ1-6, is EPEVTQTPSHQVTQMGQEVILRCVPISNHLYFYWYRQILGQKVEFLVSFYNNEISEKSEIFDDQFSVERPDGSNFTLKIRSTKLEDSAMYFCATTRDDSPLHFGNGTRLTVT.

V usage is TRBV5-5 and J usage is TRBJ2-2, with 9 bases that match TRBD1. Germline CDR1 is SGHKS and CDR2 is YYEKEE (reference sequence). This CDR3 is 18 amino acids long. V was pared by 2 bases and J by 0 bases, with 8 bases of the junction left unmatched. The CDR3 region is CASSLRGGDRANTGELFF. The CDR3 DNA follows: TGTGCCAGCAGCTTAAGGGGTGGGGACAGGGCGAACACCGGGGAGCTGTTTTTT.

This chain joins TRBV5-6 and TRBJ2-7; D ambiguous. The germline CDR1 and CDR2 sequences are SGHDT and YYEEEE. This CDR3 has 11 residues. V was shortened by 4 bases and J by 5 bases, with 7 bases between the two germline ends. In DNA form, the CDR3 reads TGTGCCAGCAGCGGCCGTCACGAGCAGTACTTC. Encoded protein: CASSGRHEQYF.

The chain recombines TRBV13 with TRBJ2-5; TRBD2 agrees at 13 bases. The germline gives CDR1 PRHDT, CDR2 FYEKMQ (reference sequence). With 4 bases clipped from V and 7 bases from J, the junction kept 6 bases outside the gene matches. CDR3 length: 15 residues. The CDR3 region is CASSSRTSGRGTQYF. For the CDR3, the DNA is TGTGCCAGCAGCTCCAGGACTAGCGGGAGAGGGACCCAGTACTTC. The whole variable domain, remainder taken from reference TRBV13 and TRBJ2-5, is AAGVIQSPRHLIKEKRETATLKCYPIPRHDTVYWYQQGPGQDPQFLISFYEKMQSDKGSIPDRFSAQQFSDYHSELNMSSLELGDSALYFCASSSRTSGRGTQYFGPGTRLLVL.

The chain links TRBV7-9 to TRBJ1-4; 8 nucleotides agree with TRBD1. After removal of 2 bases from V and 3 bases from J, the junction contained 5 bases not matched to a gene. This CDR3 is 16 amino acids long. The germline CDR1 and CDR2 sequences are SEHNR and FQNEAQ (reference sequence). The CDR3 DNA sequence: TGTGCCAGCAGCTTAACAGGGGGTCGAGCTAATGAAAAACTGTTTTTT. As protein: CASSLTGGRANEKLFF. Full variable domain (rest looked up from reference TRBV7-9 and TRBJ1-4): DTGVSQNPRHKITKRGQNVTFRCDPISEHNRLYWYRQTLGQGPEFLTYFQNEAQLEKSRLLSDRFSAERPKGSFSTLEIQRTEQGDSAMYLCASSLTGGRANEKLFFGSGTQLSVL.

The chain employs TRBV7-9 and TRBJ2-2; 9 nucleotides line up with TRBD2. This CDR3 has 19 residues. The V gene end was trimmed by 8 bases and the J gene end by 0 bases; junction bases not matched to a gene: 16. The germline gives CDR1 SEHNR, CDR2 FQNEAQ (reference sequence). The CDR3 here is CASQIRGRAKGANTGELFF. The CDR3 nucleotides read TGTGCCAGCCAAATTCGCGGGAGGGCCAAAGGCGCGAACACCGGGGAGCTGTTTTTT.

The chain employs TRBV5-6 and TRBJ1-2; D unresolved. Trimming pared 0 bases from V and 2 bases from J, leaving 11 bases between. Germline CDR1 is SGHDT and CDR2 is YYEEEE. The CDR3 spans 15 residues. CDR3 DNA sequence: TGTGCCAGCAGCTTGGCGGGTAGATCAAACTATGGCTACACCTTC. Protein sequence: CASSLAGRSNYGYTF.

The chain employs TRBV6-1 and TRBJ1-6; TRBD1 might be the D (5 bases). Germline V gives CDR1 MNHNS, CDR2 SASEGT. V was clipped by 5 bases and J by 5 bases, with 10 bases between them. This CDR3 is 14 amino acids long. The CDR3 nucleotides are TGTGCCAGCAGTCTGGGACCTAATAATTCACCCCTCCACTTT. Protein product: CASSLGPNNSPLHF.

The genes are TRBV6-5 and TRBJ2-7; possibly TRBD1 or TRBD2 for D (5 bases each). Germline CDR1 reads MNHEY; CDR2 reads SVGAGI. This CDR3 region has 14 residues. Deletions cut 3 bases from V and 6 bases from J, with 15 bases between. The CDR3 sequence: CASSYTLGRSEQYF. DNA for the CDR3: TGTGCCAGCAGTTATACCCTGGGACGATCCGAGCAGTACTTC.

This sequence joins TRBV27 and TRBJ2-5; maybe TRBD1 (5 bases). V was clipped by 5 bases and J by 3 bases, with 13 bases between them. Germline V lookup: CDR1 MNHEY, CDR2 SMNVEV (reference sequence). The CDR3 has 14 residues. For the CDR3, the DNA is TGTGCCAGCAGTGAAGACAGTCCCAAAGAGACCCAGTACTTC. Its translation: CASSEDSPKETQYF.

J is TRBJ1-2 and V is TRBV9, with 9 bases identical to TRBD1. CDR1 is SGDLS and CDR2 is YYNGEE in the germline V gene. The J segment lost 14 bases and the V segment lost 3 bases, leaving 2 bases of the junction unmatched. This CDR3 is built from 10 residues. The CDR3 here is CASSGTGVTF. CDR3 DNA: TGTGCCAGCAGCGGGACAGGGGTGACCTTC.

The chain recombines TRBV11-2 with TRBJ2-7; D possibly uses TRBD1 or TRBD2 (5 bases each). This CDR3 has 14 residues. The germline gives CDR1 SGHAT, CDR2 FQNNGV. Trimming cost V 4 bases and J 2 bases, with 12 bases left between them. CDR3 nucleotide sequence: TGTGCCAGCAGCTCACTGGGACGGACCTACGAGCAGTACTTC. The encoded protein is CASSSLGRTYEQYF.

J is TRBJ1-1 and V is TRBV5-1, with 11 nucleotides matching TRBD1. Trimming removed 6 bases from V and 6 bases from J; junction bases left unmatched: 4. The germline CDR1 and CDR2 sequences are SGHRS and YFSETQ. This CDR3 comprises 13 residues. The CDR3 is CASTPGQGAEAFF. The CDR3 nucleotides read TGCGCCAGCACCCCGGGACAGGGGGCTGAAGCTTTCTTT.

The V gene is TRBV19, the J gene TRBJ1-2, with D possibly being TRBD1 (6 bases). CDR1 LNHDA and CDR2 SQIVND come from the germline V gene (reference sequence). V was cut by 6 bases and J by 0 bases, with 20 bases left in between. CDR3 size: 17 residues. The CDR3 spells CASRGAPGQTSNYGYTF. For the CDR3, the DNA is TGTGCCAGTAGGGGGGCCCCCGGACAGACATCTAACTATGGCTACACCTTC.

The J gene is TRBJ1-1, the V gene TRBV2, with TRBD1 matching over 7 bases. The J segment lost 10 bases and the V segment lost 6 bases, leaving 5 bases of the junction unmatched. This CDR3 is built from 11 residues. Germline CDR1 SNHLY, CDR2 FYNNEI. The CDR3 DNA reads as TGTGCCAGCAGACAGGGGATAGGAGCTTTCTTT. Protein: CASRQGIGAFF.

V usage is TRBV5-1 and J usage is TRBJ2-7; 13 bases map to TRBD2. The V gene end was trimmed by 7 bases and the J gene end by 1 base; junction bases not matched to a gene: 5. Germline values: CDR1 SGHRS, CDR2 YFSETQ. The CDR3 has 15 residues. CDR3 region: CASQRLAGGSYEQYF. CDR3 sequence (DNA): TGCGCCAGCCAAAGACTAGCGGGAGGTTCCTACGAGCAGTACTTC.

The rearrangement joins TRBV19 to TRBJ1-1; the match to TRBD1 covers 11 bases. The V and J ends lost 6 bases and 1 base, in that order; junction bases with no gene match: 4. Germline CDR1 reads LNHDA; CDR2 reads SQIVND (reference sequence). This CDR3 contains 15 residues. The CDR3 sequence is CASRGQGVWNTEAFF. In DNA, the CDR3 is TGTGCCAGTAGGGGACAGGGGGTCTGGAACACTGAAGCTTTCTTT.

The chain combines TRBV27 with TRBJ2-7; 11 nucleotides line up with TRBD1. The CDR3 spans 16 residues. V gave up 5 bases and J gave up 9 bases; unmatched junction bases: 15. CDR1 is MNHEY, CDR2 SMNVEV, per germline (reference sequence). The CDR3 DNA reads as TGTGCCAGCAGTCCCCCCGGTGGACAGGGGGCGAGGAGGCAGTACTTC. Protein sequence: CASSPPGGQGARRQYF.

The rearrangement uses TRBV9 and TRBJ2-7; a weak D match, TRBD2 (7 bases). The length of the CDR3 is 13 residues. Deletions cut 4 bases from V and 6 bases from J, with 14 bases between. Germline V gene lookup returns CDR1 SGDLS and CDR2 YYNGEE. CDR3 region: CASSRAGEGEQYF. CDR3 sequence (DNA): TGTGCCAGCAGCCGGGCAGGGGAGGGCGAGCAGTACTTC.

The chain links TRBV11-2 to TRBJ2-4; tentatively, D is TRBD2 (6 bases). V was pared by 1 base and J by 0 bases, with 13 bases between. Looked up from germline, CDR1 is SGHAT and CDR2 is FQNNGV. CDR3 length equals 17 residues. Written as DNA, the CDR3 is TGTGCCAGCAGCTTAGCCCTAGCGACCGTAGCCAAAAACATTCAGTACTTC. It yields the protein CASSLALATVAKNIQYF. Complete variable domain (other parts from reference TRBV11-2 and TRBJ2-4): EAGVAQSPRYKIIEKRQSVAFWCNPISGHATLYWYQQILGQGPKLLIQFQNNGVVDDSQLPKDRFSAERLKGVDSTLKIQPAKLEDSAVYLCASSLALATVAKNIQYFGAGTRLSVL.

This chain links TRBV30 with TRBJ2-5, with 7 nucleotides matching TRBD1. With 5 bases clipped from V and 2 bases from J, the junction kept 2 bases outside the gene matches. Germline values: CDR1 GTSNPN, CDR2 SVGIG (reference sequence). The CDR3 runs to 12 residues. The CDR3 DNA sequence: TGTGCCTGGGCCAGGGGGCAAGAGACCCAGTACTTC. Encoded protein: CAWARGQETQYF.

CDR3 region: CASSFREFGEKLFF. The CDR3, as DNA: TGCGCCAGCAGCTTCAGGGAGTTTGGAGAAAAACTGTTTTTT. The rearrangement joins TRBV5-1 to TRBJ1-4; tentative D call: TRBD1 (5 bases). There are 14 residues in the CDR3. Germline V gives CDR1 SGHRS, CDR2 YFSETQ. Trimming took off 2 bases at V and 8 bases at J, with 13 bases between the two ends. The full variable domain, rest sourced from reference TRBV5-1 and TRBJ1-4, is KAGVTQTPRYLIKTRGQQVTLSCSPISGHRSVSWYQQTPGQGLQFLFEYFSETQRNKGNFPGRFSGRQFSNSRSEMNVSTLELGDSALYLCASSFREFGEKLFFGSGTQLSVL.

This clone occurred a few times. This chain joins TRBV11-1 and TRBJ2-2; 10 nucleotides match TRBD1. V shed 6 bases, J shed 9 bases, and the junction held 4 bases outside the gene matches. The CDR3 length is 13 residues. CDR1 and CDR2 from the germline V gene are SGHAT and FQDESV (reference sequence). CDR3 in DNA: TGTGCCAGCAGGGGGACAGGGGTCAGGGAGCTGTTTTTT. Protein sequence: CASRGTGVRELFF.